This TCR beta chain came from a study of CD8 T cells in Susac syndrome. In the study overall: When their blood was taken, the Susac syndrome patients had either not yet had any therapy, were taking corticosteroids, or were taking intravenous immunoglobulin alone.

CDR1 and CDR2 (germline): SEHNR, FQNEAQ (reference sequence). V lost 5 bases and J 3 bases, leaving 11 bases between the germline ends. This CDR3 spans 14 amino acids. High-throughput TCR beta sequencing covered peripheral CD8+ and CD4+ T cells. Negative isolation yielded the CD8+ and CD4+ T cells, while FACS enriched the TEMRA cells. After extraction with the RNeasy kit, roughly 0.45 to 1 ug of the RNA was reverse transcribed using random hexamers. A single record per CDR3 protein comes from TCRdb applying MiXCR to the immunoSEQ multiplex PCR reads. The sample yields about 53,000 distinct CDR3 sequences, 95% seen once.

This chain connects TRBV7-9 to TRBJ1-5, with TRBD1 as a possible D gene (5 bases). The sequenced sample consisted of CD8+ T cells from PBMCs. The source is a human donor with Susac syndrome. CDR3 sequence (DNA): TGTGCCAGCAGCCCTGGACAAGACAATCAGCCCCAGCATTTT. Amino acids: CASSPGQDNQPQHF.